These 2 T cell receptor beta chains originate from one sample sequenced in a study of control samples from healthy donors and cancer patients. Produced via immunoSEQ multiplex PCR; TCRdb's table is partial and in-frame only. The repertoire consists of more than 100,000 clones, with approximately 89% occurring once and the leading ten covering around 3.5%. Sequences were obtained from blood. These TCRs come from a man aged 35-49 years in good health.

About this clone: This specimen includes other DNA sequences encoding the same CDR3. CDR3 amino acids: CASSAGQGSYEQYF. For the CDR3, the DNA is TGTGCCAGCAGCGCTGGACAGGGTTCCTACGAGCAGTACTTC. The V gene is TRBV5-8, the J gene TRBJ2-7, with 8 bases identical to TRBD1. The CDR3 length is 14 residues. CDR1 is SGHTS and CDR2 is YDEGEE in the germline V gene. The V segment lost 4 bases and the J segment 1 base; nucleotides outside the gene matches: 4. The complete variable domain, with remaining parts taken from reference TRBV5-8 and TRBJ2-7, reads EAGVTQSPTHLIKTRGQQATLRCSPISGHTSVYWYQQALGLGLQFLLWYDEGEERNRGNFPPRFSGRQFPNYSSELNVNALELEDSALYLCASSAGQGSYEQYFGPGTRLTVT.

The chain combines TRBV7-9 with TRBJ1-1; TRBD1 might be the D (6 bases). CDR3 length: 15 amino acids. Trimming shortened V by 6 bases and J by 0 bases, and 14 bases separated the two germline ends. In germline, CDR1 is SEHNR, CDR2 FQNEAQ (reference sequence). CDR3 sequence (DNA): TGTGCCAGCAGTTTGACAGGACTCTTGAACACTGAAGCTTTCTTT. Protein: CASSLTGLLNTEAFF. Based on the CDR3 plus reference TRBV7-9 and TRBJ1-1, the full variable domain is DTGVSQNPRHKITKRGQNVTFRCDPISEHNRLYWYRQTLGQGPEFLTYFQNEAQLEKSRLLSDRFSAERPKGSFSTLEIQRTEQGDSAMYLCASSLTGLLNTEAFFGQGTRLTVV.